This T cell receptor (beta chain) was sequenced for a study of blood T cell repertoires in COVID-19. Study overall: Samples representing acute and convalescent COVID-19 were sourced from the United States, Italy and Spain. The analysed material was cDNA or gDNA that came from T cells, B-cell-depleted T cells, or PBMCs.

The data were produced by immunoSEQ multiplex PCR, yet TCRdb's version contains in-frame clones alone and is incomplete. The sample includes roughly 570,000 clones, roughly nine tenths seen only once; the top ten take 7.5% to 9%. Sequenced input: peripheral blood. The TCR comes from a woman between 50 and 59 years old with COVID-19, enrolled during active disease.

The CDR3 loop reads CATSDRGADTQYF. The CDR3, as DNA: TGTGCCACCTCAGACAGGGGGGCAGATACGCAGTATTTT. The V gene is TRBV24-1, the J gene TRBJ2-3, with 9 nucleotides matching TRBD1. The CDR3 runs 13 residues. Unmatched junction bases numbered 4, after V lost 9 bases and J lost 4 bases. Germline values: CDR1 KGHDR, CDR2 SFDVKD.